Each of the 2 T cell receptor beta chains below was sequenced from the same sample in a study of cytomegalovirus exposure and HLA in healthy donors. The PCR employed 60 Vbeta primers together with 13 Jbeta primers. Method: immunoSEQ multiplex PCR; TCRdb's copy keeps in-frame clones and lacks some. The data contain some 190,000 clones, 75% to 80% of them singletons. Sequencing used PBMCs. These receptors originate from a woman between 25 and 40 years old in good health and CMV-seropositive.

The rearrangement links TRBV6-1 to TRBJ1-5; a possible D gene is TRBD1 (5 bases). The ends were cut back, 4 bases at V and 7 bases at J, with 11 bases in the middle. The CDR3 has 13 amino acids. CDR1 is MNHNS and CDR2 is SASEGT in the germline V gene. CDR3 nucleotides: TGTGCCAGCAGTGCCCAGGGTGGGCAGCCCCAGCATTTT. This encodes CASSAQGGQPQHF.

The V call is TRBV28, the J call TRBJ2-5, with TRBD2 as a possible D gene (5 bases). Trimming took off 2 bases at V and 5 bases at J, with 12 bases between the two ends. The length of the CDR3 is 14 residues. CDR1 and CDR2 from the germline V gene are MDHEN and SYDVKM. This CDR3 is CASSLLRGSETQYF. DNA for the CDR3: TGTGCCAGCAGTTTACTACGGGGTAGTGAGACCCAGTACTTC.